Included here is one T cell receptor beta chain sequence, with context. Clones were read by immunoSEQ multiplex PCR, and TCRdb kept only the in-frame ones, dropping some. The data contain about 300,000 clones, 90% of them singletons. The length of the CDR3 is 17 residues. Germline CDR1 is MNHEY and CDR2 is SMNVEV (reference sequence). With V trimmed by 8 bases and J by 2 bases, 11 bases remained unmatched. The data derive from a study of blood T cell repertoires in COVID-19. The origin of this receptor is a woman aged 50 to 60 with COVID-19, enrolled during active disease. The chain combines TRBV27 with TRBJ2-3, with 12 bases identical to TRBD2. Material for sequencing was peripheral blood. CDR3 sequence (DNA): TGTGCCAGCCGGGGATCTAGCGGGAGGGCGAACACAGATACGCAGTATTTT. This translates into CASRGSSGRANTDTQYF.